These 7 T cell receptor beta chains originate from one sample sequenced in a study of Ad26.COV2.S vaccination and SARS-CoV-2 variants. Measured with immunoSEQ multiplex PCR; TCRdb has only the in-frame clones, and not every one. The data contain 360,000 or so clones, more than 75% of them singletons. Treatment specified: some 20 received Ad26.COV2.S at low or high dose, single or two shots; about five received placebo; per-sample allocation not given. Specimen acquisition occurred on day 63 following the initial vaccine or placebo injection. The material was peripheral blood, obtained in a trial of Ad26.COV2.S vaccine versus placebo. Receptor source: a person between 18 and 60 years old who received the Ad26.COV2.S COVID-19 vaccine or a placebo.

The rearrangement joins TRBV4-1 to TRBJ1-2, with D possibly being TRBD1 (5 bases). Trimming shortened V by 1 base and J by 2 bases, and 11 bases separated the two germline ends. The CDR3 has 15 residues. Germline CDR1 is MGHRA and CDR2 is YSYEKL. The CDR3 region has the DNA TGCGCCAGCAGCCAAGCGGGTGGGGGGAACTATGGCTACACCTTC. It translates to CASSQAGGGNYGYTF.

The chain employs TRBV6-5 and TRBJ2-1, with 7 bases that match TRBD1. Germline assignment: CDR1 MNHEY and CDR2 SVGAGI. Trimming removed 8 bases from V and 4 bases from J; junction bases left unmatched: 11. The CDR3 consists of 15 residues. CDR3 in DNA: TGTGCCAGCGACCAGAGGGACAGACCTTACAATGAGCAGTTCTTC. As protein: CASDQRDRPYNEQFF.

The V and J genes are TRBV7-2 and TRBJ2-3; 7 positions match TRBD2. Germline V lookup: CDR1 SGHTA, CDR2 FQGNSA. CDR3 length: 15 residues. The trim removed 2 bases at V and 3 bases at J, leaving 5 bases unmatched. The CDR3 reads CASSLTGGITDTQYF. The CDR3 DNA is TGTGCCAGCAGCTTAACGGGGGGTATTACAGATACGCAGTATTTT.

The rearrangement joins TRBV19 to TRBJ2-7, with TRBD2 matching 8 bases. The CDR3 consists of 18 residues. V lost 9 bases, J lost 3 bases, and 22 bases stayed unmatched. CDR1 is LNHDA, CDR2 SQIVND, per germline (reference sequence). The CDR3 coding sequence is TGTGCCAGCACCCCGGAGTCTGATATGGCGGGGGGCAACTACGAGCAGTACTTC. Amino acids: CASTPESDMAGGNYEQYF.

CDR3 sequence reads: CASSGGQAYGYTF. The CDR3 DNA sequence: TGTGCCAGTAGTGGGGGACAGGCCTATGGCTACACCTTC. The J gene is TRBJ1-2, the V gene TRBV19; TRBD1 matches at 8 bases. The CDR3 consists of 13 residues. CDR1 LNHDA and CDR2 SQIVND come from the germline V gene (reference sequence). The V and J ends lost 5 bases and 4 bases, in that order; junction bases with no gene match: 3.

The chain uses TRBV6-5 and TRBJ2-2; no reliable D call. Per germline, CDR1 MNHEY and CDR2 SVGAGI. V was trimmed by 4 bases and J by 4 bases, leaving 4 bases between them. The CDR3 sequence is 12 residues long. CDR3 in amino acids: CASSFFTGELFF. Here the CDR3 DNA reads TGTGCCAGCAGTTTCTTCACCGGGGAGCTGTTTTTT.

This chain links TRBV25-1 with TRBJ1-5, with D uncertain. The CDR3 is made up of 14 amino acids. The V and J ends lost 1 base and 8 bases respectively, with 12 bases between them. Per the germline V gene, CDR1 is MGHDK and CDR2 is SYGVNS. The DNA for the CDR3 is TGTGCCAGCAGTGAATTCGGTAACGGAGAGCCCCAGCATTTT. Translated, it gives CASSEFGNGEPQHF.